The 19 T cell receptor beta chains presented below share a single source sample, sequenced in a study of blood T cell repertoires in COVID-19. The repertoire was sequenced with immunoSEQ multiplex PCR; TCRdb's copy has only in-frame clones and lacks some. This repertoire shows roughly 25,000 clones, 65% to 85% found once; its top ten account for about 6%. The sample comprised peripheral blood. All receptors derive from a middle-aged man with COVID-19, enrolled during active disease.

V usage is TRBV13 and J usage is TRBJ2-3; the match to TRBD2 covers 12 bases. Germline V gene sequence: CDR1 PRHDT, CDR2 FYEKMQ (reference sequence). The CDR3 consists of 16 residues. V lost 4 bases and J lost 2; bases outside the gene matches: 4. CDR3 in amino acids: CASSYRLAGATDTQYF. DNA for the CDR3: TGTGCCAGCAGCTACAGACTAGCGGGAGCCACAGATACGCAGTATTTT.

The chain joins TRBV11-3 to TRBJ2-7; weak D call: TRBD1 (6 bases). The CDR3 length is 14 residues. Trimming removed 4 bases from V and 3 bases from J, with 13 bases in between. The germline CDR1 and CDR2 sequences are SGHNT and YENEEA. The CDR3 nucleotides are TGTGCCAGCAGCTCGAACACACAGGGCTACGAGCAGTACTTC. Its protein product is CASSSNTQGYEQYF.

This sequence joins TRBV30 and TRBJ1-3; D perhaps matches TRBD1 (6 bases). The CDR3 spans 14 residues. V shed 7 bases and J shed 0 bases, with 13 bases lying between them. The germline gives CDR1 GTSNPN, CDR2 SVGIG (reference sequence). The CDR3 DNA reads TGTGCCTCCCGACAGGATCCCTCTGGAAACACCATATATTTT. Its protein product is CASRQDPSGNTIYF.

The chain combines TRBV30 with TRBJ1-5; D may be TRBD1 (6 bases). V was trimmed by 2 bases and J by 4 bases, leaving 24 bases between them. Germline assignment: CDR1 GTSNPN and CDR2 SVGIG (reference sequence). The CDR3 has 18 residues. The CDR3 is CAWSPPRRQQGLNQPQHF. CDR3 coding DNA: TGTGCCTGGAGTCCCCCTAGGCGCCAACAGGGATTGAATCAGCCCCAGCATTTT.

This clone is termed medium-sized. The J gene is TRBJ2-1, the V gene TRBV27; 7 nucleotides agree with TRBD1. Germline assignment: CDR1 MNHEY and CDR2 SMNVEV (reference sequence). With 5 bases clipped from V and 6 bases from J, the junction kept 7 bases outside the gene matches. The CDR3 runs to 14 residues. The CDR3 coding sequence is TGTGCCAGCAGTGGACAGGAGGTTGGCAATGAGCAGTTCTTC. Protein sequence: CASSGQEVGNEQFF.

The chain recombines TRBV9 with TRBJ1-1; no firm D call. The germline V gene has CDR1 SGDLS and CDR2 YYNGEE. The length of the CDR3 is 16 residues. Trimming stripped 0 bases from V and 3 bases from J, with 15 bases between. The CDR3 nucleotides read TGTGCCAGCAGCGTAGAGGCGGAAGGTGGGTACACTGAAGCTTTCTTT. It codes for CASSVEAEGGYTEAFF. Complete variable domain (other parts from reference TRBV9 and TRBJ1-1): DSGVTQTPKHLITATGQRVTLRCSPRSGDLSVYWYQQSLDQGLQFLIQYYNGEERAKGNILERFSAQQFPDLHSELNLSSLELGDSALYFCASSVEAEGGYTEAFFGQGTRLTVV.

A few counts support this clone. The chain recombines TRBV3-1 (or the pseudogene TRBV3-2) with TRBJ2-2, with 7 bases matching TRBD2. V shed 0 bases and J 0 bases; nucleotides not matched to a gene: 1. CDR1 is LGHDT, CDR2 YNNKEL, per germline (reference sequence). The CDR3 is made up of 16 amino acids. This CDR3 is CASSQERETNTGELFF. The CDR3 coding sequence is TGTGCCAGCAGCCAAGAGCGGGAGACGAACACCGGGGAGCTGTTTTTT.

This sequence joins TRBV6-5 and TRBJ1-1, with a tentative D call TRBD1 (6 bases). V was trimmed by 7 bases and J by 9 bases, leaving 18 bases between them. Germline V CDR1 and CDR2: MNHEY, SVGAGI. The CDR3 has 13 amino acids. DNA for the CDR3: TGTGCCAGCACCTCTCTGGACAGAGGAAAAGCTTTCTTT. As protein: CASTSLDRGKAFF.

This chain connects TRBV7-7 to TRBJ1-2, with TRBD1 matching over 7 bases. Germline values: CDR1 SSHAT, CDR2 FNYEAQ (reference sequence). Trimming at V came to 1 base and at J to 0 bases, leaving 5 bases not matched to a gene. The CDR3 runs 16 residues. In nucleotides, the CDR3 is TGTGCCAGCAGCTTAGATGGGGACAGTTCTAACTATGGCTACACCTTC. Amino acids: CASSLDGDSSNYGYTF.

This chain links TRBV12-3 or TRBV12-4 with TRBJ1-2; TRBD1 might be the D (5 bases). The V and J ends lost 1 base and 8 bases respectively, with 8 bases between them. The CDR3 runs 12 residues. The CDR3 nucleotides are TGTGCCAGCAGTTTAGGGAGGGGAGGCTACACCTTC. It translates to CASSLGRGGYTF.

The chain carries TRBV4-1 and TRBJ2-7; 10 bases are a match to TRBD2. V lost 4 bases, J lost 0 bases, and 6 bases stayed unmatched. This CDR3 contains 16 residues. Germline CDR1 reads MGHRA; CDR2 reads YSYEKL. CDR3 protein: CASSRELAGGSYEQYF. CDR3 DNA: TGCGCCAGCAGCCGAGAATTAGCGGGGGGCTCCTACGAGCAGTACTTC.

The rearrangement joins TRBV28 to TRBJ1-6, with TRBD1 matching 7 bases. The CDR3 contains 14 residues. Germline V lookup: CDR1 MDHEN, CDR2 SYDVKM. V was clipped by 6 bases and J by 9 bases; unmatched bases: 8. Here the CDR3 reads CASRGDREVSPLHF. As DNA, the CDR3 is TGTGCCAGCAGGGGCGACAGGGAGGTTTCACCCCTCCACTTT.

The rearrangement joins TRBV7-3 to TRBJ2-1, with TRBD2 matching 8 bases. The CDR3 totals 16 residues. V dropped 5 bases and J dropped 9; count of bases not matched to a gene: 15. CDR1 SGHTA and CDR2 FQGTGA come from the germline V gene. Here the CDR3 reads CASSPNVGGASTEQFF. The CDR3 DNA sequence: TGTGCCAGCAGCCCCAACGTCGGGGGGGCCAGTACTGAGCAGTTCTTC.

The chain has TRBV29-1 and TRBJ2-7; 11 bases are a match to TRBD2. CDR3 length: 11 amino acids. Germline-derived CDR1 and CDR2 are SQVTM and ANQGSEA. CDR3 nucleotide sequence: TGCAGTACGACTAGCGGGAACGAGCAGTACTTC. It specifies CSTTSGNEQYF.

V is TRBV5-1 and J is TRBJ1-1; 12 nucleotides agree with TRBD1. The CDR3 runs 19 residues. Germline V gene lookup returns CDR1 SGHRS and CDR2 YFSETQ. The V and J ends lost 4 bases and 0 bases, in that order; junction bases with no gene match: 13. The CDR3 loop reads CASSSRGQGAIIMNTEAFF. The CDR3 region has the DNA TGCGCCAGCAGCAGTCGGGGACAGGGGGCGATTATTATGAACACTGAAGCTTTCTTT.

The genes are TRBV7-9 and TRBJ2-7, with D possibly being TRBD2 (6 bases). Germline V gene lookup returns CDR1 SEHNR and CDR2 FQNEAQ (reference sequence). V gave up 3 bases and J gave up 4 bases, with 16 bases separating them. The CDR3 extends over 15 amino acids. Here the CDR3 reads CASSLARAGSYEQYF. The CDR3 coding sequence is TGTGCCAGCAGCTTGGCCCGGGCGGGGTCGTACGAGCAGTACTTC.

The rearrangement links TRBV3-1 (or the pseudogene TRBV3-2) to TRBJ1-1; D is ambiguous. The CDR3 has 13 residues. Per the germline V gene, CDR1 is LGHDT and CDR2 is YNNKEL (reference sequence). V dropped 1 base and J dropped 5 bases, with 8 bases sitting between them. The CDR3 bases are TGTGCCAGCAGCCAAGGGGCTAAGACTGAAGCTTTCTTT. Protein product: CASSQGAKTEAFF.

The V call is TRBV6-9, the J call TRBJ2-5; 7 nucleotides align to TRBD2. After removal of 5 bases from V and 3 bases from J, the junction contained 6 bases not matched to a gene. This CDR3 has 14 amino acids. The germline CDR1 and CDR2 sequences are MNHGY and SVAAGI. The CDR3 DNA reads TGTGCCAGCAGTGAAGCGGGGAGGAAAGAGACCCAGTACTTC. This gives the protein CASSEAGRKETQYF.

This sequence joins TRBV5-4 and TRBJ1-2; the match to TRBD1 covers 8 bases. The trim removed 4 bases at V and 8 bases at J, leaving 10 bases unmatched. This CDR3 contains 14 residues. Germline V gene data show CDR1 as SGHNT and CDR2 as YYREEE (reference sequence). The CDR3 DNA is TGTGCCAGCAGCCCAGACAGGGGTCATTACGGCTACACCTTC. Protein product: CASSPDRGHYGYTF.